Listed here is a single T cell receptor beta chain. This clonotype came up once. The specificity of this receptor is unknown. Nothing much larger sits one base from this clone, and base qualities are not available. One read amounts to weak evidence. This record comes from a study of human T cells and chemical hapten exposure (dated by TCRdb to about 2021). Context from the whole study: For sensitization, 2% DPC in acetone was applied to a 2 cm by 2 cm area of upper inner arm skin. Throughout the study period of about 25 weeks, patients also received therapeutic DPC doses to the scalp every week. Patch testing on the upper back used Finn chambers containing 0.01% DPC, with scoring done after 6 days according to International Contact Dermatitis Research Group standards. Alopecia areata with under or over 50% scalp involvement, alopecia totalis and alopecia universalis were represented in the patient cohort, which was mostly female. Libraries were combined into a pool for sequencing, and differences in TCR yield between samples came mainly from small differences in library volumes within the pool. The study tracked peripheral blood TCR repertoire changes in vivo during primary and secondary sensitization to the hapten diphenylcyclopropenone (DPC) in alopecia patients. Blood was sampled from patients pre-sensitization (week 0) and at 2, 6 and about 24 weeks after DPC sensitization. Twenty-nine alopecia patients gave blood for TCR sequencing at one to four time points (pre-sensitization, 2, 6 and 24 weeks). Summary of the overall study and its limitations: DPC sensitization did not change how many TCRs were above 1 in 1000 frequency, and no evidence was found of alterations in global repertoire structure. Patch test score correlated positively with the number of PT1 expanded TCRs, reaching significance at thresholds 8, 16 and 32 but not at 4. Repeated subsampling changed both the strength of the expansion versus patch-test correlation and the threshold at which that correlation became significant. Because every patient had alopecia, a presumed autoimmune disease, the patients' immune response might differ from that of healthy individuals. Expanded TCRs formed significantly more large CDR3 similarity clusters than pre-sensitization or healthy control sets, consistent with antigen-driven responses.

The library was made by RACE. Data came from a NextSeq 500. Library preparation attached unique molecular identifiers to individual cDNA molecules for quantitative, reproducible TCR counting. Each blood RNA sample was used to sequence both TCR alpha and TCR beta chains. Concerning the study's data processing: A median of roughly 100,000 TCRs per sample was observed, with a range of about 20,000 to 700,000. The Decombinator software suite was used to annotate the V, J and CDR3 of the TCR reads. Every sample was subsampled to the same number of TCRs (28,000) for the PS versus PT1 abundance plots. TCRs were defined as expanded if absent before sensitization and observed at least eight times at the 2-week time point. TCRdb reprocessing: public reads trimmed at Q25 with fastp, clones called with MiXCR, in-frame beta chains kept. Each CDR3 protein appears once, grouped with its most common genes and DNA. None of the V and J calls come from the authors' own analysis; TCRdb made them. The sample records some 79,000 distinct CDR3 sequences, 9.5% to 14% of which are singletons. In total, the top ten clones hold about 4% of the sample.

Reading the label with the study, this specimen's time point is: patch test 3, about 24 weeks after DPC sensitization. This specimen's treatment or condition label, interpreted: therapeutic diphenylcyclopropenone sensitization with weekly scalp DPC. At each patch-test visit, blood was drawn before the patch test was applied. Eligible patients were aged 18 to 70, diagnosed with alopecia, deemed suitable for DPC therapy, and excluded if pregnant. Total RNA was extracted from unfractionated whole blood collected in Tempus Blood RNA tubes. This specimen consisted of whole blood, obtained in connection with sensitization to the hapten diphenylcyclopropenone (DPC). The sequence was obtained from a woman in her fifties or sixties with alopecia areata. Some clones in this sample may be carry-over from other donors' samples.

The CDR3 is CASSVGGSIAKNIQYF. At the DNA level, the sequence is TGCGCCAGCAGCGTGGGAGGGTCAATAGCCAAAAACATTCAGTACTTC. The chain was built from TRBV5-1 and TRBJ2-4, and 7 bases in between align with TRBD2. The cysteine opens and the phenylalanine closes a CDR3 of 16 amino acids. Of all the DNA, just the CDR3 is kept, 48 bases in frame from base 1. Ends trimmed: V by 4 bases, J by 0 bases; bases unmatched to a gene: 7. Based on the germline V gene, the CDR1 and CDR2 sequences are SGHRS and YFSETQ.